This T cell receptor (beta chain) was sequenced during a study of cytomegalovirus exposure and HLA in healthy donors. Concerning this clone itself: Its antigen is not known.

Trimming cost V 1 base and J 5 bases; bases outside gene matches: 12. CDR1 and CDR2 (germline): KGHSH, LQKENI. The CDR3 spans 17 residues. Study conclusions and caveats: Some public TCRs appeared in many individuals, while most sequences were rare. Cytomegalovirus-associated status was assigned to some 180 TCR beta chains. Among the CMV-associated chains, a few were confirmed in vitro as specific for CMV antigens.

Sequencing used immunoSEQ multiplex PCR; TCRdb keeps in-frame clones, though not all of them. The sample records about 150,000 clones, approximately 82% being singletons. The source material was PBMCs. V is TRBV18 and J is TRBJ2-5; 8 bases are shared with TRBD1. The receptor's source is a man in his thirties or forties in good health and CMV-seropositive. In nucleotides, the CDR3 is TGTGCCAGCTCACCACAATGGCAGGGGGCGGACGGGGAGACCCAGTACTTC. Protein sequence: CASSPQWQGADGETQYF.